Listed here is a single T cell receptor (beta chain). Its antigen remains unidentified. Qualities for individual bases were not recorded, and no much larger clone is one base off. The library was generated by 5' RACE. TCRdb names NextSeq 500 as the instrument used. In the TCR library protocol, unique molecular identifiers were attached to individual cDNA molecules to correct for PCR bias and sequencing error. Both TCR alpha and beta chains were sequenced, and tight co-correlation was observed between alpha and beta sequence abundances in each sample. The original pipeline was this. Decombinator V4 was used to perform V gene, J gene and CDR3 annotation of TCR sequences. Expanded TCRs were defined as changing significantly between any two time points under a Poisson model with p below 0.0001. Abundances of TCRs were expressed as counts per million after normalisation to the total number of TCRs sequenced in each sample. MAIT TCRs were defined by TRAV1-2 paired with TRAJ12, TRAJ20 or TRAJ33, and iNKT TCRs by TRAV10 paired with TRAJ18. A search of VDJdb, accessed on 1 November 2021, was run for TCRs annotated to CMV, EBV and SARS-CoV-2, with TCRs annotated for multiple antigens excluded. The raw public data were reprocessed by TCRdb itself: fastp quality trimming at Q25, MiXCR clonotype calling, in-frame beta chains only. Rows are unified per CDR3 protein, each entry keeping the most common DNA and genes. In this record, the V and J calls reflect TCRdb's handling and not the investigators' own analysis. Counted in this sample were around 99,000 distinct CDR3 sequences; roughly 15% of them appeared once. The leading ten clones occupy approximately 5.1% of the sample.

These data originate in a study of early T cells in non-severe SARS-CoV-2 infection (dated by TCRdb to the early 2020s). Study-wide context: Bulk RNA from unsorted whole blood was used for TCR sequencing, so alpha and beta chains could not be paired.

Set within a cohort of healthcare workers in London, UK, this nested case-control study involved weekly PCR testing of nasopharyngeal swabs along with blood sampling. Healthcare workers were recruited during the week of the UK lockdown, between 23 and 31 March 2020, and followed weekly for up to roughly 16 weeks. What the research found in general, with its limitations: VDJdb matching was skewed toward anti-spike CD8 responses, so virus-specific expansions were likely underestimated and private and CD4 specificities were missed.

The germline V gene (reference sequence) supplies CDR1 SEHNR and CDR2 FQNEAQ. V is shortened by 5 bases, J by 8 bases, and the region joining them spans 10 bases. Including the terminal cysteine and phenylalanine, the CDR3 comprises 12 residues. Only the CDR3 part of the read is kept: 36 bases, read in frame from the first base. Rearrangement joined TRBV7-9 to TRBJ1-3; the D segment cannot be called with confidence. Source: whole blood, taken at baseline. The receptor's source is an adult who was a healthcare worker with PCR-confirmed SARS-CoV-2 infection or an uninfected control (not recorded which). Here is the DNA: TGTGCCAGCAGCCCCCATGCGCACACCATATATTTT. It translates as CASSPHAHTIYF.